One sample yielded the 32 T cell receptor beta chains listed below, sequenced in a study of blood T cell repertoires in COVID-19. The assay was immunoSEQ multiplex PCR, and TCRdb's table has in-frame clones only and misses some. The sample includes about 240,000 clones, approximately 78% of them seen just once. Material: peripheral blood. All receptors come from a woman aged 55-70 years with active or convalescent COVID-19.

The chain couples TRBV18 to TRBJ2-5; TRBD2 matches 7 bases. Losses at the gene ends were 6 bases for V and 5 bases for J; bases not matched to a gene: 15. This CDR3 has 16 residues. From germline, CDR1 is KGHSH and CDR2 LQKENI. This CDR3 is CASSSSGALEWETQYF. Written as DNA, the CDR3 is TGTGCCAGCTCGTCGAGCGGGGCCCTCGAATGGGAGACCCAGTACTTC. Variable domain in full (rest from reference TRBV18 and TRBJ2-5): NAGVMQNPRHLVRRRGQEARLRCSPMKGHSHVYWYRQLPEEGLKFMVYLQKENIIDESGMPKERFSAEFPKEGPSILRIQQVVRGDSAAYFCASSSSGALEWETQYFGPGTRLLVL.

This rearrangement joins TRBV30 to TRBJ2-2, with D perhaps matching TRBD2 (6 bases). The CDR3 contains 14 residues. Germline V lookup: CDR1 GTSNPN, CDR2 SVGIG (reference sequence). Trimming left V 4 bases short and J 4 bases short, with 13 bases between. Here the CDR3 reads CAWIPPGGTGELFF. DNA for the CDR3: TGTGCCTGGATCCCCCCCGGGGGCACCGGGGAGCTGTTTTTT.

The CDR3 coding sequence is TGTGCCAGCAGCGGAACTAGTGGCTACAATGAGCAGTTCTTC. This translates into CASSGTSGYNEQFF. The rearrangement links TRBV9 to TRBJ2-1, with a tentative D call TRBD2 (5 bases). The CDR3 sequence is 14 residues long. The germline V gene encodes CDR1 SGDLS and CDR2 YYNGEE. V was clipped by 3 bases and J by 3 bases, with 10 bases between them.

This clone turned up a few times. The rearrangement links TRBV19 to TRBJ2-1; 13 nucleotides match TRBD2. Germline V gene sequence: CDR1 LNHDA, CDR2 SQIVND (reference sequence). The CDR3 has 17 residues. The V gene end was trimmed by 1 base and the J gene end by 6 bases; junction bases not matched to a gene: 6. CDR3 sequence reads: CASSIAGTSGAANEQFF. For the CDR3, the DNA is TGTGCCAGTAGTATAGCGGGGACTAGCGGGGCGGCCAATGAGCAGTTCTTC.

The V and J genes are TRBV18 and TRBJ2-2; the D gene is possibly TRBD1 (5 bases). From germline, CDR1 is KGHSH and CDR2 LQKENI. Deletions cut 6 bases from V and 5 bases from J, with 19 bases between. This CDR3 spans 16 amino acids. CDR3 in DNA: TGTGCCAGCTCCCTTTCGGCAGGGTTTCGGACCGGGGAGCTGTTTTTT. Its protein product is CASSLSAGFRTGELFF.

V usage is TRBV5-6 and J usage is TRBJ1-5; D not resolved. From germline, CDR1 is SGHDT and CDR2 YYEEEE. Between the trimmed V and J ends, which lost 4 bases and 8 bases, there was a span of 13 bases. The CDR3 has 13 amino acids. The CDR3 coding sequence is TGTGCCAGCAGCGGGAATCCGGGAGAGCCCCAGCATTTT. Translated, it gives CASSGNPGEPQHF.

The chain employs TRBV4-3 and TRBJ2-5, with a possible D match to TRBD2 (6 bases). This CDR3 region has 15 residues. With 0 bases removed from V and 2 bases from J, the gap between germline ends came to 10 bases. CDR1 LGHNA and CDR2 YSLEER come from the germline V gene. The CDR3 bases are TGCGCCAGCAGCCAAGATGGACGGGGGCAAGAGACCCAGTACTTC. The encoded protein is CASSQDGRGQETQYF.

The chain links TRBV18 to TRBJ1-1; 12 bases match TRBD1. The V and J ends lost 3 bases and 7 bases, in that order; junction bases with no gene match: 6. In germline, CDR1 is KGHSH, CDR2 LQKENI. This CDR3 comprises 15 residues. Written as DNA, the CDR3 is TGTGCCAGCTCACCCCCGGGACAGGGGGCAGGTGAAGCTTTCTTT. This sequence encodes CASSPPGQGAGEAFF. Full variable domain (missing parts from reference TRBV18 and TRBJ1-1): NAGVMQNPRHLVRRRGQEARLRCSPMKGHSHVYWYRQLPEEGLKFMVYLQKENIIDESGMPKERFSAEFPKEGPSILRIQQVVRGDSAAYFCASSPPGQGAGEAFFGQGTRLTVV.

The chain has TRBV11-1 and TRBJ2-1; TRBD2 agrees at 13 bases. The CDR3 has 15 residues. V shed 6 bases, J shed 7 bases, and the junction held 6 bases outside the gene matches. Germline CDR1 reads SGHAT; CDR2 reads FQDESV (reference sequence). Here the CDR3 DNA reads TGTGCCAGCAGACTAGCGGGGGGGCCGATAAATGAGCAGTTCTTC. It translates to CASRLAGGPINEQFF.

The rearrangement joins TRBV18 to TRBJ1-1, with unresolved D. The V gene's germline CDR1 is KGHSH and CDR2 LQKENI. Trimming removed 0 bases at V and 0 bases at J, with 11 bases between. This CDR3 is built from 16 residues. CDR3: CASSPPTVSMNTEAFF. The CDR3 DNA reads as TGTGCCAGCTCACCACCAACAGTTTCCATGAACACTGAAGCTTTCTTT.

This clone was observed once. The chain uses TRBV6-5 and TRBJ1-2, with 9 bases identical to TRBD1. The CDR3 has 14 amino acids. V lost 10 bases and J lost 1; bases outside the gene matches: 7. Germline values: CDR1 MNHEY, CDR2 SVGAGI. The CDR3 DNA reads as TGTGCCACCGTTACAGGGGGCATTAACTATGGCTACACCTTC. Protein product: CATVTGGINYGYTF.

The chain's CDR3 is CASSLVQGALEQYF. The CDR3 nucleotides are TGTGCCAGCAGCTTAGTACAGGGGGCCCTTGAGCAGTACTTC. The V call is TRBV7-9, the J call TRBJ2-7; TRBD1 aligns across 9 bases. The CDR3 contains 14 residues. Germline CDR1 and CDR2: SEHNR and FQNEAQ (reference sequence). V lost 1 base to trimming and J lost 7 bases; unmatched junction nucleotides: 5.

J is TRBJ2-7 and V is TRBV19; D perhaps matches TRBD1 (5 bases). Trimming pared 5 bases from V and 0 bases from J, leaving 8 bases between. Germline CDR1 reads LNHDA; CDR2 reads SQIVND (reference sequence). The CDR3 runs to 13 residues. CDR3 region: CASSQQVSYEQYF. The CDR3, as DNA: TGTGCCAGTAGTCAACAGGTCTCCTACGAGCAGTACTTC.

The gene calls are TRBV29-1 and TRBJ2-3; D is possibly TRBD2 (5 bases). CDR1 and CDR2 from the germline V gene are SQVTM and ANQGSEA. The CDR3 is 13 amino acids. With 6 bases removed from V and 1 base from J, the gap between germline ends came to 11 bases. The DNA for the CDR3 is TGCAGCGTGGCCCCCGGGGGCACAGATACGCAGTATTTT. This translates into CSVAPGGTDTQYF.

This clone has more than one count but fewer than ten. Here the CDR3 reads CASSLAAGVGSYEQYF. The CDR3 DNA sequence: TGTGCCAGCAGCTTAGCGGCGGGGGTAGGGTCCTACGAGCAGTACTTC. V gene TRBV7-2 combines with J gene TRBJ2-7; 7 bases line up with TRBD2. V lost 0 bases to trimming and J lost 1 base; unmatched junction nucleotides: 6. CDR1 and CDR2 (germline): SGHTA, FQGNSA. This CDR3 has 16 amino acids.

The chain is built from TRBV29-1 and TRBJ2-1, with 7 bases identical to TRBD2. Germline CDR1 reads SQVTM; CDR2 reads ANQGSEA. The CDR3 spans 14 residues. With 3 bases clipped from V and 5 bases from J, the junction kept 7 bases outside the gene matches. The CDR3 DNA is TGCAGCGTTGAGGGACTACTGGGGCACAATGAGCAGTTCTTC. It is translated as CSVEGLLGHNEQFF.

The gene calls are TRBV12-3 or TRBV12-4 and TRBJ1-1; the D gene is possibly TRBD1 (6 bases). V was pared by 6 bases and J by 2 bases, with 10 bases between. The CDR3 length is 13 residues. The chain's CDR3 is CASSGGANTEAFF. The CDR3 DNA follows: TGTGCCAGCAGCGGGGGGGCCAACACTGAAGCTTTCTTT.

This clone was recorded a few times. Here the CDR3 reads CASSEGAAGLSPLHF. The CDR3 nucleotides are TGTGCCAGCAGTGAGGGGGCGGCAGGACTTTCACCCCTCCACTTT. The rearrangement uses TRBV2 and TRBJ1-6, with D possibly being TRBD1 (6 bases). From germline, CDR1 is SNHLY and CDR2 FYNNEI. V lost 3 bases and J 9 bases, leaving 15 bases between the germline ends. The CDR3 is 15 amino acids.

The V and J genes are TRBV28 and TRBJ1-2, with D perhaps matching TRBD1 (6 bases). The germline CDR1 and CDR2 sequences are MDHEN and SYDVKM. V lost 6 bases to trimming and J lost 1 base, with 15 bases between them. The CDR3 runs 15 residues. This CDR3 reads CASRYTRDNNYGYTF. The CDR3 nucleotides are TGTGCCAGCAGATACACCCGGGACAATAACTATGGCTACACCTTC.

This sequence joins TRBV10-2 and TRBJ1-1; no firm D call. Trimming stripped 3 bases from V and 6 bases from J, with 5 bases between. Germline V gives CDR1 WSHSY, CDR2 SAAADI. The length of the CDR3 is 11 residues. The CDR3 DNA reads TGCGCCAGCAGTGAATCGGCTGAAGCTTTCTTT. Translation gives CASSESAEAFF.

This CDR3 is CASSDRPGQGSDEQFF. In nucleotides, the CDR3 is TGTGCCAGCAGTGACCGACCGGGACAGGGGAGCGATGAGCAGTTCTTC. The V gene is TRBV6-4, the J gene TRBJ2-1; 10 nucleotides align to TRBD1. V shed 2 bases, J shed 8 bases, and the junction held 9 bases outside the gene matches. The CDR3 spans 16 residues. Germline CDR1 MRHNA, CDR2 SNTAGT.

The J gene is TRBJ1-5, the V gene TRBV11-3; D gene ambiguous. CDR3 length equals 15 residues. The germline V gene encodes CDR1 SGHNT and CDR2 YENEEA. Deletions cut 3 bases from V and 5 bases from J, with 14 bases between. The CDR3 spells CASSFNLTRYQPQHF. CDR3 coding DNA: TGTGCCAGCAGCTTTAATTTGACACGATATCAGCCCCAGCATTTT.

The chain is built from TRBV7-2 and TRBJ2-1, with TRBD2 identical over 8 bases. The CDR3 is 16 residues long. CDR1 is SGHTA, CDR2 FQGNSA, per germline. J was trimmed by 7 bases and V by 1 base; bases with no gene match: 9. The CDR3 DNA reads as TGTGCCAGCAGCTTAGACGCGGCGGGGGGCGCAAATGAGCAGTTCTTC. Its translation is CASSLDAAGGANEQFF.

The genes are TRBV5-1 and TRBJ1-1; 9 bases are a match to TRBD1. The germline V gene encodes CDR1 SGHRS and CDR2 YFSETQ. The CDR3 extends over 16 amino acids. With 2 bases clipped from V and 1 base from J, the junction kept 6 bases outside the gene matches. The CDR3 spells CASSFTGGAQNTEAFF. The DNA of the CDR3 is TGCGCCAGCAGCTTTACAGGGGGCGCCCAGAACACTGAAGCTTTCTTT. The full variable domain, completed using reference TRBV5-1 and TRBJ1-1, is KAGVTQTPRYLIKTRGQQVTLSCSPISGHRSVSWYQQTPGQGLQFLFEYFSETQRNKGNFPGRFSGRQFSNSRSEMNVSTLELGDSALYLCASSFTGGAQNTEAFFGQGTRLTVV.

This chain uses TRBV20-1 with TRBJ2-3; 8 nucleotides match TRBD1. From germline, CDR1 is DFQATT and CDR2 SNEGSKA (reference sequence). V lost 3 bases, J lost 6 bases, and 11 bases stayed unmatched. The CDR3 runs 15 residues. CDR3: CSASARDRSLDTQYF. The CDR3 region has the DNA TGCAGTGCTAGTGCCCGGGACAGGAGCCTCGATACGCAGTATTTT.

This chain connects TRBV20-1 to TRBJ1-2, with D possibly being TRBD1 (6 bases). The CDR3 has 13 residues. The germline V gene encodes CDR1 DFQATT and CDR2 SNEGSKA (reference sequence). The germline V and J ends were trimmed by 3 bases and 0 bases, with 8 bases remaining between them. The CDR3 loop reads CSASHRANYGYTF. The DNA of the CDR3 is TGCAGTGCTAGTCACAGGGCTAACTATGGCTACACCTTC.

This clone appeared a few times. CDR3 protein: CASSIGQRKNTF. The CDR3 DNA reads TGTGCCAGCAGCATTGGACAGCGGAAAAACACCTTC. The chain uses TRBV12-3 or TRBV12-4 and TRBJ1-2, with TRBD1 as a possible D gene (6 bases). The CDR3 sequence is 12 residues long. Deletions cut 6 bases from V and 12 bases from J, with 17 bases between.

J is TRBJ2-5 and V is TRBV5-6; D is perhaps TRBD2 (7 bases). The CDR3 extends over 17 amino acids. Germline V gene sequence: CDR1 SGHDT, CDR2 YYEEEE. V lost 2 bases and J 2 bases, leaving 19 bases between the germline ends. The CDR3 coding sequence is TGTGCCAGCAGCTTTCTAGGCAGGGGAGGGGGACAAGAGACCCAGTACTTC. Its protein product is CASSFLGRGGGQETQYF.

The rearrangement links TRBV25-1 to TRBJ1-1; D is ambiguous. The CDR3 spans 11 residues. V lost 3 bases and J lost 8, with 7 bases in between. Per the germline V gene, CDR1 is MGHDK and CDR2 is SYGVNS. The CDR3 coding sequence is TGTGCCAGCAGTGAGTACTCCGAAGCTTTCTTT. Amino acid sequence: CASSEYSEAFF.

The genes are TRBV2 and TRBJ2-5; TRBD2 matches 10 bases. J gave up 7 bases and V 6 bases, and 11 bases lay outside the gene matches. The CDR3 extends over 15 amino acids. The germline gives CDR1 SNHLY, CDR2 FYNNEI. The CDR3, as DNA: TGTGCCAGCAGCGATGCGAGCGGGGGGGCGAGGACCCAGTACTTC. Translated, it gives CASSDASGGARTQYF.

The CDR3 loop reads CASSQDSSDYSYEQYF. Here the CDR3 DNA reads TGCGCCAGCAGCCAAGATTCCAGCGACTACTCCTACGAGCAGTACTTC. The genes are TRBV4-1 and TRBJ2-7, with D perhaps matching TRBD2 (5 bases). The germline V gene encodes CDR1 MGHRA and CDR2 YSYEKL. The CDR3 totals 16 residues. The V gene lost 0 bases and the J gene lost 0 bases, with 12 bases spanning the gap.

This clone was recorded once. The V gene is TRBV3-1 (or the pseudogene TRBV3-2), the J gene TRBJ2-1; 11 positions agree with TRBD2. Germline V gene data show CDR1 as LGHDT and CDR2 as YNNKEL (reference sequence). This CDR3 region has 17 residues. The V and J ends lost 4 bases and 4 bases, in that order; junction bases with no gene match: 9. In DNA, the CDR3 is TGTGCCAGCAGCCCAACCCATAGCGGGGGGGGGTACAATGAGCAGTTCTTC. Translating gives CASSPTHSGGGYNEQFF.